This is a list of T cell receptor beta chains from one sample in a study of technical replicates of blood from a few donors. Clones were sequenced by immunoSEQ multiplex PCR, and TCRdb holds only the in-frame ones, with some missing. The data contain about 78,000 clones, about 92% of them singletons. Sequencing used T cells isolated from PBMCs. These TCRs come from a human donor in good health. CDR3s include the opening cysteine and the closing phenylalanine or tryptophan. Fields, in order: J gene, V gene, D gene, clone size, CDR3 DNA, CDR3 protein. D genes are given only for firm matches. Not all rows give a size; the values are once, few, many and, for expanded clones, a class.

>TRBJ1-1|TRBV5-4|NA|NA
TGTGCCAGCAGCCGCGCAGGGGAGTTGAACACTGAAGCTTTCTTT
CASSRAGELNTEAFF
>TRBJ2-2|TRBV19|TRBD2|NA
TGTGCCAGTATGGGGGGACTAGCGGGAGACACCGGGGAGCTGTTTTTT
CASMGGLAGDTGELFF
>TRBJ1-4|TRBV6-5|NA|NA
TGTGCCAGCAGTTACTCAGGGGGTGGTAAAAAACTGTTTTTT
CASSYSGGGKKLFF
>TRBJ1-1|TRBV7-9|TRBD1|NA
TGTGCCAGCACCACGGGGGACAGGGGGGGGGTTGAAGCTTTCTTT
CASTTGDRGGVEAFF
>TRBJ1-1|TRBV18|NA|NA
TGTGCCAGCTCACCAGCTAGGAGCAACACTGAAGCTTTCTTT
CASSPARSNTEAFF
>TRBJ2-1|TRBV11-3|NA|NA
TGTGCCAGCAGCTTTTTGGAGGGCTACAATGAGCAGTTCTTC
CASSFLEGYNEQFF
>TRBJ2-2|TRBV6-4|TRBD1|NA
TGTGCCAGCAGGCCAGGGGGATCCGGGGAGCTGTTTTTT
CASRPGGSGELFF
>TRBJ2-3|TRBV7-3|TRBD2|NA
TGTGCCAGCAGCTCAGGACTAGCGGGAGGTACAGATACGCAGTATTTT
CASSSGLAGGTDTQYF
>TRBJ1-2|TRBV4-1|NA|NA
TGCGCCAGCAGCCAACATGAGTATGGCTACACCTTC
CASSQHEYGYTF
>TRBJ2-1|TRBV12-5|TRBD2|NA
TGTGCTAGTTCCGAGGGAGGGCTGAATGAGCAGTTCTTC
CASSEGGLNEQFF
>TRBJ2-2|TRBV7-6|TRBD1|NA
TGTGCCAGCACCTCCGGGACAGGGTTCACCGGGGAGCTGTTTTTT
CASTSGTGFTGELFF
>TRBJ2-1|TRBV5-4|NA|once
TGTGCCAGCAGCTGGGGGGATGAGCAGTTCTTC
CASSWGDEQFF
>TRBJ1-1|TRBV30|NA|few
TGTGCCTGGAGTGGAGGGCACACTGAAGCTTTCTTT
CAWSGGHTEAFF
>TRBJ2-7|TRBV9|TRBD1|NA
TGTGCCAGCAGCGTAGCCGGGACAGTCTCCTACGAGCAGTACTTC
CASSVAGTVSYEQYF
>TRBJ2-5|TRBV29-1|TRBD1|NA
TGCAGCGTCTCCCCGACAGGGGAACTGACCCAGTACTTC
CSVSPTGELTQYF
>TRBJ1-2|TRBV6-1|NA|NA
TGTGCCAGCAGTCCGACAGCCCTCTTAGAAGGCTACACCTTC
CASSPTALLEGYTF
>TRBJ2-1|TRBV27|NA|NA
TGTGCCAGCAGTTTATTTGCCGAGTACTCCTACAATGAGCAGTTCTTC
CASSLFAEYSYNEQFF
>TRBJ2-7|TRBV4-1|TRBD2|NA
TGCGCCAGCAGCCAAAAGGGACTAGCGGGCGAGCAGTACTTC
CASSQKGLAGEQYF
>TRBJ2-7|TRBV6-6|TRBD2|NA
TGTGCCAGCAGTTACCGGGGGGAGAGCTACGAGCAGTACTTC
CASSYRGESYEQYF
>TRBJ2-2|TRBV7-2|TRBD2|NA
TGTGCCAGCAGCTTAGCTAGCGGGGGCACCGGGGAGCTGTTTTTT
CASSLASGGTGELFF
>TRBJ1-1|TRBV28|NA|NA
TGTGCCAGCAGTTTGGCGGGAGTTCGAACTGAAGCTTTCTTT
CASSLAGVRTEAFF
>TRBJ2-7|TRBV5-4|NA|NA
TGTGCCATCCAAAGCGGTCAGAGCTCCTACGAGCAGTACTTC
CAIQSGQSSYEQYF
>TRBJ2-7|TRBV29-1|TRBD2|NA
TGCAGCGCCCTAGCGGGAGGGCCTTACGAGCAGTACTTC
CSALAGGPYEQYF
>TRBJ1-2|TRBV7-6|TRBD1|NA
TGTGCCAGCAGCTTACCTGGGACAGGGTTGGGCTACACCTTC
CASSLPGTGLGYTF
>TRBJ2-2|TRBV9|NA|NA
TGTGCCAGCAGCGTAGCGCGGACTTCGATTAACACCGGGGAGCTGTTTTTT
CASSVARTSINTGELFF
>TRBJ2-6|TRBV2|TRBD1|NA
TGTGCCAGCAGTGGGAACAGGGGCATTGCTGGGGCCAACGTCCTGACTTTC
CASSGNRGIAGANVLTF
>TRBJ2-7|TRBV7-9|TRBD1|NA
TGTGCCAGCAGCCGGGACAGCTGGGGCGAGCAGTACTTC
CASSRDSWGEQYF
>TRBJ1-1|TRBV29-1|TRBD1|NA
TGCAGCGGATATCCGAGACAGGGGGACACTGAAGCTTTCTTT
CSGYPRQGDTEAFF
>TRBJ1-3|TRBV27|NA|NA
TGTGCCAGCAGTTTATCCCCCCACTCTGGAAACACCATATATTTT
CASSLSPHSGNTIYF
>TRBJ2-6|TRBV18|NA|NA
TGTGCCAGCTCATGGGGACAACCCTCTGGGGCCAACGTCCTGACTTTC
CASSWGQPSGANVLTF
>TRBJ2-1|TRBV5-4|NA|NA
TGTGCCAGCAGCTTGGCAGGGGTGGAGCAGTTCTTC
CASSLAGVEQFF
>TRBJ1-2|TRBV9|TRBD1|NA
TGTGCCAGCAGCCCCCGGGCAGGGGGCTTGATGGAGTATGGCTACACCTTC
CASSPRAGGLMEYGYTF
>TRBJ2-2|TRBV4-2|TRBD1|NA
TGTGCCAGCAGCCAAGACGGGGGCAGGGGGCGAGGGGAGCTGTTTTTT
CASSQDGGRGRGELFF
>TRBJ2-2|TRBV6-5|TRBD2|NA
TGTGCCAGCAGTTACTGGTTAGCGGGTAACACCGGGGAGCTGTTTTTT
CASSYWLAGNTGELFF
>TRBJ1-5|TRBV5-6|NA|NA
TGTGCCAGCAGCTTGGGTGACAACAATCAGCCCCAGCATTTT
CASSLGDNNQPQHF
>TRBJ1-4|TRBV2|NA|NA
TGTGCCAGCAGTGAGGGAGGGACTGGGGGAAAACTGTTTTTT
CASSEGGTGGKLFF
>TRBJ2-2|TRBV6-1|NA|NA
TGTGCCAGCAGTGACGAGCTAGTGGTCAACACCGGGGAGCTGTTTTTT
CASSDELVVNTGELFF
>TRBJ1-5|TRBV27|NA|NA
TGTGCCAGCAGTTTGTACAGGGCTGGGACGCCCCAGCATTTT
CASSLYRAGTPQHF
>TRBJ2-2|TRBV10-3|NA|NA
TGTGCCATCAGTGAGAAGGAGGTTGGCGGGGAGCTGTTTTTT
CAISEKEVGGELFF
>TRBJ2-1|TRBV6-5|NA|NA
TGTGCCAGCAGTTCAAATTCCTACAATGAGCAGTTCTTC
CASSSNSYNEQFF
>TRBJ1-1|TRBV5-1|TRBD1|NA
TGCGCCAGCAGCTTCACAGGGGGCATAACTGAAGCTTTCTTT
CASSFTGGITEAFF
>TRBJ2-7|TRBV29-1|NA|NA
TGCAGCGTCCCTGGACTTTCCTACGAGCAGTACTTC
CSVPGLSYEQYF
>TRBJ1-5|TRBV15|NA|NA
TGTGCCACCAGCAGAGAAGGGGTGGGGCAGCCCCAGCATTTT
CATSREGVGQPQHF
>TRBJ1-4|TRBV6-5|NA|NA
TGTGCCAGCAGTTCCAGCGGGGAAAAACTGTTTTTT
CASSSSGEKLFF
>TRBJ2-5|TRBV7-9|TRBD2|NA
TGTGCCAGCAGCTTAGCGCCGACTAGCGGGTGGTACTTC
CASSLAPTSGWYF
>TRBJ1-2|TRBV5-6|TRBD1|once
TGTGCCAGCAGCTTGGACAGGGGGTACTATGGCTACACCTTC
CASSLDRGYYGYTF
>TRBJ2-1|TRBV6-5|TRBD2|NA
TGTGCCAGCAGCCGGACTAGGTTCCCAGACAATGAGCAGTTCTTC
CASSRTRFPDNEQFF
>TRBJ1-1|TRBV6-5|NA|NA
TGTGCCACAGAAGCGGCCACTGAAGCTTTCTTT
CATEAATEAFF